The 27 T cell receptor beta chains presented below share a single source sample, sequenced in a study of prognosis after radiotherapy for stage I lung cancer. Two-round multiplex PCR, the amplification method, yielded TCR beta CDR3 from genomic DNA. Primers were specific to each TRBV and TRBJ gene in first-round PCR. TCRdb reanalysed the multiplex PCR reads using MiXCR and keeps one entry per CDR3 protein. The sample records about 14,000 distinct CDR3 sequences, 47% being singletons. The sample here was PBMCs, taken before or after stereotactic body radiation therapy (not recorded which). Every receptor here comes from a donor over 45 with non-small cell lung cancer.

A remark on this clonotype: A far larger clone is off by one base, so a read error is likely. The chain combines TRBV20-1 with TRBJ2-4, with D perhaps TRBD2 (5 bases). The DNA end is more similar to TRBJ2-1, so the J call may be wrong. The CDR3 sequence is 13 residues long. Germline CDR1 is DFQATT and CDR2 is SNEGSKA (reference sequence). DNA for the CDR3: TGCAGTGCCCGAGACATGGACTGGTCTGAGCAGTTCTTC. This gives the protein CSARDMDWSEQFF.

The chain employs TRBV20-1 and TRBJ1-2; a possible D gene is TRBD1 (5 bases). The V end lost 5 bases, the J end lost 4 bases, and 17 bases lay between the germline ends. Per the germline V gene, CDR1 is DFQATT and CDR2 is SNEGSKA (reference sequence). There are 14 residues in the CDR3. The CDR3 reads CSALGQIRSYGYTF. CDR3 in DNA: TGCAGTGCTCTAGGACAAATCCGAAGCTATGGCTACACCTTC.

As for this clonotype: A read error is likely here: a far larger clone is one base away. The V call is TRBV7-2, the J call TRBJ2-1, with D possibly being TRBD1 (5 bases). This CDR3 has 13 residues. The V end lost 5 bases, the J end lost 4 bases, and 9 bases lay between the germline ends. Germline assignment: CDR1 SGHTA and CDR2 FQGNSA. The CDR3: CASSPPGYNEQFF. As DNA, the CDR3 is TGTGCCAGCAGCCCACCAGGGTACAATGAGCAGTTCTTC.

The chain employs TRBV6-9 and TRBJ2-1; maybe TRBD2 (6 bases). Germline-derived CDR1 and CDR2 are MNHGY and SVAAGI. The V and J ends lost 3 bases and 0 bases respectively, with 9 bases between them. This CDR3 spans 15 amino acids. The CDR3, as DNA: TGTGCCAGCAGTTACGGAGGGGCCTCCTACAATGAGCAGTTCTTC. Protein sequence: CASSYGGASYNEQFF.

V usage is TRBV4-3 and J usage is TRBJ2-7, with TRBD1 as a possible D gene (6 bases). The germline V gene has CDR1 LGHNA and CDR2 YSLEER. Trimming left V 1 base short and J 2 bases short, with 6 bases between. This CDR3 has 13 amino acids. CDR3 loop: CASSQGGPYEQYF. The CDR3, as DNA: TGCGCCAGCAGCCAAGGGGGGCCCTACGAGCAGTACTTC.

In its sample, this clonotype was seen once. The CDR3 carries no conserved terminal phenylalanine or tryptophan, so it likely arises from a read error. The chain uses TRBV12-5 and TRBJ2-2, with D possibly being TRBD1 (6 bases). Germline V CDR1 and CDR2: LGHNT, FRNRAP. The CDR3 spans 15 residues. V gave up 3 bases and J gave up 5 bases, with 13 bases separating them. CDR3 in amino acids: CASGLGQWGTGELFL. CDR3 bases: TGTGCTAGTGGTTTAGGACAGTGGGGGACCGGGGAGCTGTTTCTT.

Sample share makes this clonotype medium-sized. The chain employs TRBV6-1 and TRBJ2-3; TRBD2 aligns across 16 bases. V dropped 4 bases and J dropped 4; count of bases not matched to a gene: 14. The CDR3 has 20 amino acids. The germline V gene encodes CDR1 MNHNS and CDR2 SASEGT. The CDR3 is CASSAQGLAGGRGGADTQYF. The CDR3 region has the DNA TGTGCCAGCAGTGCCCAGGGACTAGCGGGAGGGAGAGGAGGGGCAGATACGCAGTATTTT.

The chain couples TRBV7-2 to TRBJ2-2; no firm D call. The V end was cut by 4 bases, the J end by 7 bases, with 1 base between. CDR3 length equals 10 residues. Germline values: CDR1 SGHTA, CDR2 FQGNSA. The CDR3 reads CASSYGELFF. The CDR3 nucleotides are TGTGCCAGCAGCTACGGGGAGCTGTTTTTT.

Details on this clonotype: A far larger clone is only one base removed, so a read error is likely. This rearrangement joins TRBV7-6 to TRBJ2-1, with D perhaps TRBD2 (6 bases). The CDR3 runs 15 residues. CDR1 and CDR2 (germline): SGHVS, FNYEAQ. The V end lost 5 bases, the J end lost 8 bases, and 19 bases lay between the germline ends. CDR3 sequence: CASSDRVLASDEQFF. The CDR3 coding sequence is TGTGCCAGCAGCGATAGGGTACTAGCTTCCGATGAGCAGTTCTTC.

The V call is TRBV20-1, the J call TRBJ1-1; D is possibly TRBD1 (5 bases). V was trimmed by 0 bases and J by 3 bases, leaving 14 bases between them. Looked up from germline, CDR1 is DFQATT and CDR2 is SNEGSKA (reference sequence). This CDR3 contains 15 residues. The CDR3 is CSARDFWGSHTEAFF. CDR3 DNA sequence: TGCAGTGCTAGAGATTTCTGGGGCAGTCACACTGAAGCTTTCTTT.

This clonotype was counted ten times or more. CDR3 sequence: CASSLGTTSNTGELFF. As DNA, the CDR3 is TGTGCCAGCAGCTTAGGGACTACTTCGAACACCGGGGAGCTGTTTTTT. The chain combines TRBV7-9 with TRBJ2-2; the D gene is possibly TRBD2 (6 bases). The CDR3 is made up of 16 amino acids. Trimming removed 1 base at V and 0 bases at J, with 9 bases between. In germline, CDR1 is SEHNR, CDR2 FQNEAQ (reference sequence). The whole variable domain, filled in from reference TRBV7-9 and TRBJ2-2, reads DTGVSQNPRHKITKRGQNVTFRCDPISEHNRLYWYRQTLGQGPEFLTYFQNEAQLEKSRLLSDRFSAERPKGSFSTLEIQRTEQGDSAMYLCASSLGTTSNTGELFFGEGSRLTVL.

The chain carries TRBV5-6 and TRBJ2-7, with D tentatively TRBD2 (5 bases). Germline CDR1 reads SGHDT; CDR2 reads YYEEEE. The CDR3 extends over 14 amino acids. The ends were cut back, 1 base at V and 2 bases at J, with 10 bases in the middle. The CDR3 region is CASSLTGYTYEQYF. The CDR3, as DNA: TGTGCCAGCAGCTTGACGGGGTATACCTACGAGCAGTACTTC.

The table lists this clonotype with many counts. This chain joins TRBV19 and TRBJ2-2, with a possible D match to TRBD1 (7 bases). The CDR3 sequence is 14 residues long. V lost 5 bases and J lost 5, with 12 bases in between. Per germline, CDR1 LNHDA and CDR2 SQIVND (reference sequence). The CDR3 DNA is TGTGCCAGTAGTCGGGGGACAGAAACCGGGGAGCTGTTTTTT. This codes for CASSRGTETGELFF.

In its sample, this clonotype was seen a few times. The chain has TRBV7-2 and TRBJ2-7, with 10 bases lining up with TRBD2. J was trimmed by 0 bases and V by 6 bases; bases with no gene match: 2. The CDR3 sequence is 14 residues long. The germline CDR1 and CDR2 sequences are SGHTA and FQGNSA. CDR3 coding DNA: TGTGCCAGCAGACCTAGCGGGGGCTCCTACGAGCAGTACTTC. Its translation is CASRPSGGSYEQYF.

Points on this clonotype: Given a far larger clone just one base away, this is likely a sequencing read error. The gene calls are TRBV6-9 and TRBJ2-7; 11 bases fit TRBD1. Germline V gene sequence: CDR1 MNHGY, CDR2 SVAAGI. The ends lost 3 bases at V and 7 bases at J; junction bases unmatched: 5. The CDR3 has 14 residues. CDR3 sequence: CASSYTGDRGEQYF. The CDR3 DNA follows: TGTGCCAGCAGTTACACGGGGGACAGGGGGGAGCAGTACTTC.

This clonotype is classed as medium-sized. This chain uses TRBV28 with TRBJ1-6; maybe TRBD1 (5 bases). V lost 6 bases and J 5 bases, leaving 14 bases between the germline ends. The CDR3 consists of 15 residues. CDR1 is MDHEN, CDR2 SYDVKM, per germline. The CDR3, as DNA: TGTGCCAGCAGCGTGGGGCAGGCCGATAATTCACCCCTCCACTTT. This translates into CASSVGQADNSPLHF.

This clonotype was counted at least ten times. CDR3 protein: CASSVGPLGHEQYF. CDR3 DNA: TGTGCCAGCAGCGTAGGACCACTAGGACACGAGCAGTACTTC. The chain uses TRBV9 and TRBJ2-7; possibly TRBD2 for D (5 bases). Germline CDR1 and CDR2: SGDLS and YYNGEE. V shed 0 bases and J shed 5 bases, with 12 bases lying between them. The CDR3 sequence is 14 residues long.

Comments on this clonotype: A far larger clone is only one base removed, so a read error is likely. The J gene is TRBJ2-7, the V gene TRBV11-2; unclear D gene. The DNA end is a closer match to TRBJ2-1, so the J assignment may be wrong. Germline-derived CDR1 and CDR2 are SGHAT and FQNNGV. This CDR3 contains 15 residues. CDR3 loop: CASILDDLAYNEQFF. CDR3 DNA sequence: TGTGCCAGCATCTTAGATGACCTCGCCTACAATGAGCAGTTCTTC.

A note on this clonotype: A far larger clone is a single base away, which makes a read error likely. The chain combines TRBV7-9 with TRBJ2-5, with 9 bases lining up with TRBD2. Germline V gene lookup returns CDR1 SEHNR and CDR2 FQNEAQ (reference sequence). The CDR3 spans 18 residues. The DNA of the CDR3 is TGTGCCAGCAGCTTAGGGCGTGGCGGGAGGGCCGTTCTGAATGAGCGGTTCTTC. Encoded protein: CASSLGRGGRAVLNERFF.

Remarks on this clonotype: With a far larger clone one base away, a read error is the likely cause. The V call is TRBV6-4, the J call TRBJ2-7, with D perhaps TRBD2 (6 bases). This CDR3 contains 18 residues. V gave up 3 bases and J gave up 2 bases, with 23 bases separating them. Germline assignment: CDR1 MRHNA and CDR2 SNTAGT. CDR3 coding DNA: TGTGCCAGCAGTGAAAGGTTGACTAGAGGGAGTAGCGCCTACGAGCAGTACTTC. As protein: CASSERLTRGSSAYEQYF.

As concerns this clonotype: Given a far larger clone just one base away, this is likely a sequencing read error. CDR3 protein: CSAREDGRGSYNEKFF. The CDR3 coding sequence is TGCAGTGCTAGAGAGGACGGGAGGGGGTCCTACAATGAGAAGTTCTTC. V usage is TRBV20-1 and J usage is TRBJ2-5; 8 bases are a match to TRBD2. In germline, CDR1 is DFQATT, CDR2 SNEGSKA (reference sequence). CDR3 length: 16 residues.

This clonotype was seen ten or more times. The chain joins TRBV2 to TRBJ1-2, with D unclear. Trimming removed 2 bases from V and 4 bases from J, with 5 bases in between. The CDR3 covers 12 residues. CDR1 is SNHLY and CDR2 is FYNNEI in the germline V gene. The CDR3 loop is CASSEQSYGYTF. The CDR3 DNA reads TGTGCCAGCAGTGAACAGAGCTATGGCTACACCTTC.

This chain links TRBV4-3 with TRBJ2-7, with TRBD2 identical over 9 bases. CDR3 length: 16 amino acids. Germline CDR1 is LGHNA and CDR2 is YSLEER. After removal of 0 bases from V and 2 bases from J, the junction contained 5 bases not matched to a gene. The CDR3 spells CASSQEVAGAPYEQYF. The CDR3 region has the DNA TGCGCCAGCAGCCAAGAAGTAGCGGGAGCCCCCTACGAGCAGTACTTC.

The table lists this clonotype with a few counts. The chain combines TRBV7-2 with TRBJ2-7; 10 bases map to TRBD2. Trimming at V came to 5 bases and at J to 3 bases, leaving 13 bases not matched to a gene. CDR3 length equals 17 residues. Germline assignment: CDR1 SGHTA and CDR2 FQGNSA. The CDR3 coding sequence is TGTGCCAGCAGCCCCGGGGCTAGCGGGAGTGCGGTCTACGAGCAGTACTTC. It translates to CASSPGASGSAVYEQYF.

Within the sample, this clonotype is medium-sized (0.01 to 0.1%). The chain uses TRBV19 and TRBJ2-1; 10 nucleotides match TRBD2. This CDR3 has 16 residues. The junction had 9 bases not matched to a gene; V was cut back by 4 bases and J by 6 bases. CDR1 is LNHDA, CDR2 SQIVND, per germline (reference sequence). The CDR3 nucleotides read TGTGCCAGTAGTACTCCCGCTAGCGGGAGAGGCAATGAGCAGTTCTTC. Protein product: CASSTPASGRGNEQFF.

With respect to this clonotype: One end of the junction varies from germline; a read error may be responsible. This sequence joins TRBV6-1 and TRBJ1-2; tentative D call: TRBD1 (5 bases). The CDR3 runs to 15 residues. Germline CDR1 is MNHNS and CDR2 is SASEGT. CDR3: CASRKAGRTNYGYTF. Written as DNA, the CDR3 is TGTGCCAGCAGAAAGGCAGGGAGAACTAACTATGGCTACACATTC.

V gene TRBV5-6 combines with J gene TRBJ1-5; weak D call: TRBD1 (6 bases). The germline CDR1 and CDR2 sequences are SGHDT and YYEEEE. This CDR3 has 15 residues. Trimming pared 1 base from V and 2 bases from J, leaving 10 bases between. CDR3 coding DNA: TGTGCCAGCAGCTTGAGGGGGACTGGCAATCAGCCCCAGCATTTT. It is translated as CASSLRGTGNQPQHF.